This T cell receptor beta chain appears in the sequencing data of a study of human T cells and chemical hapten exposure. TCRdb re-analysed the RACE reads in MiXCR, keeping a single row per CDR3 protein. The sample lists around 200,000 distinct CDR3 sequences; approximately 31% were seen once. The V and J ends lost 5 bases and 6 bases, in that order; junction bases with no gene match: 3. Germline-derived CDR1 and CDR2 are MDHEN and SYDVKM. The CDR3 has 12 amino acids. The time point: pre-sensitization, week 0. The treatment is: therapeutic diphenylcyclopropenone sensitization with weekly scalp DPC. The TCR was taken from a woman aged 25 to 39 with alopecia areata. Some clones in this sample may be carry-over from other donors' samples. This rearrangement joins TRBV28 to TRBJ1-2, with TRBD1 matching over 7 bases. Sequences were derived from whole blood, sampled in connection with sensitization to the hapten diphenylcyclopropenone (DPC). CDR3: CASSTTGHGYTF. For the CDR3, the DNA is TGTGCCAGCAGTACGACAGGGCATGGCTACACCTTC.